The 5 T cell receptor beta chains below come from one sample, sequenced in a study of T cells in tumors after PD-1 blockade. Assay: immunoSEQ multiplex PCR; the TCRdb copy retains only in-frame clones and omits some. The sample has approximately 60,000 clones, 80% seen once; the top ten hold around 15%. Sequenced here: PBMCs, sampled before anti-PD-1 treatment. The receptor set was obtained from a human donor with basal cell carcinoma.

V is TRBV30 and J is TRBJ1-4, with D perhaps TRBD1 (5 bases). Trimming pared 0 bases from V and 8 bases from J, leaving 13 bases between. The CDR3 is made up of 14 amino acids. The germline gives CDR1 GTSNPN, CDR2 SVGIG (reference sequence). Written as DNA, the CDR3 is TGTGCCTGGAGTGTAATGCAGGGTCGGGAAAAACTGTTTTTT. Its protein is CAWSVMQGREKLFF.

This clone was seen once. V usage is TRBV5-1 and J usage is TRBJ2-1; the match to TRBD1 covers 8 bases. The germline V gene encodes CDR1 SGHRS and CDR2 YFSETQ. This CDR3 has 16 residues. Germline trimming cut 4 bases from V and 0 bases from J; bases unmatched to any gene: 6. The CDR3 region is CASSLTGGRSYNEQFF. Here the CDR3 DNA reads TGCGCCAGCAGCCTAACAGGGGGACGCTCCTACAATGAGCAGTTCTTC.

The chain links TRBV13 to TRBJ2-7; no clear D gene. V was shortened by 5 bases and J by 4 bases, with 15 bases between the two germline ends. CDR1 PRHDT and CDR2 FYEKMQ come from the germline V gene (reference sequence). The CDR3 has 14 residues. The CDR3 DNA reads as TGTGCCAGCAGCAGCCTTGGCAGCTTTTACGAGCAGTACTTC. Residues: CASSSLGSFYEQYF.

The chain employs TRBV6-2 or TRBV6-3 and TRBJ1-1, with a possible D match to TRBD1 (5 bases). V lost 4 bases and J 0 bases, leaving 9 bases between the germline ends. CDR3 length: 14 amino acids. CDR1 is MNHEY and CDR2 is SVGEGT in the germline V gene. The CDR3 protein is CASSSHRMNTEAFF. The CDR3 DNA follows: TGTGCCAGCAGTTCGCACAGGATGAACACTGAAGCTTTCTTT.

The V gene is TRBV19, the J gene TRBJ2-7, with 9 bases fitting TRBD1. This CDR3 is 14 amino acids long. Germline V lookup: CDR1 LNHDA, CDR2 SQIVND (reference sequence). After removal of 4 bases from V and 6 bases from J, the junction contained 7 bases not matched to a gene. CDR3 bases: TGTGCCAGTAGTACGGGACAGGGATATCGCGAGCAGTACTTC. As protein: CASSTGQGYREQYF.